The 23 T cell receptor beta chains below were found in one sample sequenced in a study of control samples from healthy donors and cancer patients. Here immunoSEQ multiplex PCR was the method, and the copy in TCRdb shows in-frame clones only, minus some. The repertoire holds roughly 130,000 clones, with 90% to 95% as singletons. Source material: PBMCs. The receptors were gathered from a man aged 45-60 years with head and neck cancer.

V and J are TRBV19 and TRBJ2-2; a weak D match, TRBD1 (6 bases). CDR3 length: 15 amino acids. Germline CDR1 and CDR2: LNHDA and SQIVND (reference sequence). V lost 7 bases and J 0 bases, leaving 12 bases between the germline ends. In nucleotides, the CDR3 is TGTGCCAGTACTCCCGGGACACCGAACACCGGGGAGCTGTTTTTT. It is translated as CASTPGTPNTGELFF.

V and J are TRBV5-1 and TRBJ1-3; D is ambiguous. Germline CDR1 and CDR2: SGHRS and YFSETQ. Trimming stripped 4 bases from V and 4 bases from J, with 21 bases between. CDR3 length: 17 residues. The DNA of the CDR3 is TGCGCCAGCAGCCCTGGCGTGGGTCCGGAGGGAGGAAACACCATATATTTT. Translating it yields CASSPGVGPEGGNTIYF.

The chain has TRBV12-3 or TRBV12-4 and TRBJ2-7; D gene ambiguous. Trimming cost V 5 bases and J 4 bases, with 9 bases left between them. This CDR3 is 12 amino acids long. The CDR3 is CASSRKGYEQYF. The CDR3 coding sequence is TGTGCCAGCAGTCGGAAGGGTTACGAGCAGTACTTC.

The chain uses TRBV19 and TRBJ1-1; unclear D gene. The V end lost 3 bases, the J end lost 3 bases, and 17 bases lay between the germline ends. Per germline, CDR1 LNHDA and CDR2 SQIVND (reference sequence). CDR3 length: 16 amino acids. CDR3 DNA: TGTGCCAGTAGTATGAGGCCCGGGGAACGTTACACTGAAGCTTTCTTT. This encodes CASSMRPGERYTEAFF.

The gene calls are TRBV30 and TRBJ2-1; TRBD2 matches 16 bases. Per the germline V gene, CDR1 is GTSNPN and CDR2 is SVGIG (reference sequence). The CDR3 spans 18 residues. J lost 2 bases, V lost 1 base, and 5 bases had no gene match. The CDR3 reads CAWSATGTSGGAYNEQFF. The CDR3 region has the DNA TGTGCCTGGAGTGCAACCGGGACTAGCGGGGGGGCCTACAATGAGCAGTTCTTC.

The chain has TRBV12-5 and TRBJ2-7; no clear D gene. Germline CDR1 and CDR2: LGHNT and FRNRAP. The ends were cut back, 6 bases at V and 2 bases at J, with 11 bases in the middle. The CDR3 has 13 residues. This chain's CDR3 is CASGRKQTYEQYF. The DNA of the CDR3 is TGTGCTAGTGGCCGAAAACAGACCTACGAGCAGTACTTC.

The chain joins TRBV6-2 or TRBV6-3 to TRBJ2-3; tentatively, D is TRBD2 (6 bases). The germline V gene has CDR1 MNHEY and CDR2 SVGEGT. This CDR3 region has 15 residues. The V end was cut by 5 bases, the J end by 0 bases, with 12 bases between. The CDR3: CASSRLESSTDTQYF. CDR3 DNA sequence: TGTGCCAGCAGTCGACTAGAGAGCAGCACAGATACGCAGTATTTT.

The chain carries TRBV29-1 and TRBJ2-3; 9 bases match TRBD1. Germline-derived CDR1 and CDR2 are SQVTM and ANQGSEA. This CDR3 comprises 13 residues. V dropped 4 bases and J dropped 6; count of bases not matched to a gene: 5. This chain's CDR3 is CSVGTGGMDTQYF. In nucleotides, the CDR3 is TGCAGCGTTGGTACAGGGGGCATGGATACGCAGTATTTT.

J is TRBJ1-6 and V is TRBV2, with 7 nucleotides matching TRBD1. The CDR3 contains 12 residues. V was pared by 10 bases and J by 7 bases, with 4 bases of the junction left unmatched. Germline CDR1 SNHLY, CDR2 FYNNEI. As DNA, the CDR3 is TGTGCCACCGGGACAGACAATTCACCCCTCCACTTT. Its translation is CATGTDNSPLHF.

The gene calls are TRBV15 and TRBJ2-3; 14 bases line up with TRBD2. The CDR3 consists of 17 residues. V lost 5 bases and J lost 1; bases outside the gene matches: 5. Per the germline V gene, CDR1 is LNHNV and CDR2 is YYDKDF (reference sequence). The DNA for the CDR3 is TGTGCCACCAGCCTACAGGGACTAGCGGGGGGCACAGATACGCAGTATTTT. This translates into CATSLQGLAGGTDTQYF.

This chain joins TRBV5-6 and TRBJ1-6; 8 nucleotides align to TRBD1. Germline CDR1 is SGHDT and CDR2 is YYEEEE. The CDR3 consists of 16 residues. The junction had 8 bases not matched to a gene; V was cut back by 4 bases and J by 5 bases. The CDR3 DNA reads TGTGCCAGCAGCCCTCTTGGACAGGGCAATAATTCACCCCTCCACTTT. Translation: CASSPLGQGNNSPLHF.

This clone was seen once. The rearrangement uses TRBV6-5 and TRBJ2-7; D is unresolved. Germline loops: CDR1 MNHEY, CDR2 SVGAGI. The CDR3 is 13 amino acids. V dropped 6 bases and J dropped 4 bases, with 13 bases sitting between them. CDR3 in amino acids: CASRADDKYEQYF. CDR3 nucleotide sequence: TGTGCCAGCAGGGCCGACGACAAATACGAGCAGTACTTC.

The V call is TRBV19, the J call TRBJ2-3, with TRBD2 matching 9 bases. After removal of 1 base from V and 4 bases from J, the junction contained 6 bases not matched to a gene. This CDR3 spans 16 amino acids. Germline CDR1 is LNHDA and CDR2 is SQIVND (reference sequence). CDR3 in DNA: TGTGCCAGTAGTATAGTTCCTAGCGGGGACGCAGATACGCAGTATTTT. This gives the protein CASSIVPSGDADTQYF.

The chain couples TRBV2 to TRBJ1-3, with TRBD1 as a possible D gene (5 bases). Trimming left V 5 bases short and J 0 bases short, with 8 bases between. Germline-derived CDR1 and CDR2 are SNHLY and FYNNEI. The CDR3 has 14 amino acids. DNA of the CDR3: TGTGCCAGCAGTCGGGACGTCTCTGGAAACACCATATATTTT. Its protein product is CASSRDVSGNTIYF.

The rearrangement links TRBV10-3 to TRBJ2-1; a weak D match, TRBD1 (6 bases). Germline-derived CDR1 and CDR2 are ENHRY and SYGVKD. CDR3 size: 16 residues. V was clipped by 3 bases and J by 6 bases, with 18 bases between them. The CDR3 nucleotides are TGTGCCATCAGTGACCCCCGTGTGACAGGCACCAATGAGCAGTTCTTC. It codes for CAISDPRVTGTNEQFF.

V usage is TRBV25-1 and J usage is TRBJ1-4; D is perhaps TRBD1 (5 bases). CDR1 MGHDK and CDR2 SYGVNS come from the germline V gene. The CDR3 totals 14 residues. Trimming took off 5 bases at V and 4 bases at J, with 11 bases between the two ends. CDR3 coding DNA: TGTGCCAGCAGTAGAACAGGACTTAATGAAAAACTGTTTTTT. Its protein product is CASSRTGLNEKLFF.

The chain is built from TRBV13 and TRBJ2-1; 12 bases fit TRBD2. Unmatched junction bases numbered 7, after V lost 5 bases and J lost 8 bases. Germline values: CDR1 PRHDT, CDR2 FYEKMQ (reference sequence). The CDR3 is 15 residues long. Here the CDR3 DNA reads TGTGCCAGCAGCACCCCTAGCGGGGGGGCCGATGAGCAGTTCTTC. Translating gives CASSTPSGGADEQFF.

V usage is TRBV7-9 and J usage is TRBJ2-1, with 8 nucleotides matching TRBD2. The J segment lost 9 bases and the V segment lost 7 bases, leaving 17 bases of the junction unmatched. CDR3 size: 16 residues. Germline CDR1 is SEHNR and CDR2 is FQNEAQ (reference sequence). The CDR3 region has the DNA TGTGCCAGCATCCTCGGGTGGGGACTAGGGTCTCCTGAGCAGTTCTTC. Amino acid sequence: CASILGWGLGSPEQFF. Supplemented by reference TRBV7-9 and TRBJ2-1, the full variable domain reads DTGVSQNPRHKITKRGQNVTFRCDPISEHNRLYWYRQTLGQGPEFLTYFQNEAQLEKSRLLSDRFSAERPKGSFSTLEIQRTEQGDSAMYLCASILGWGLGSPEQFFGPGTRLTVL.

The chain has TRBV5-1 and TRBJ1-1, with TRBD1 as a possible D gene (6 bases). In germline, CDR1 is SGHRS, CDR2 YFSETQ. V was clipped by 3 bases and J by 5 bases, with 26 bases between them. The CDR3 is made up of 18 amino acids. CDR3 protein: CASSSDKSRGGQRTEAFF. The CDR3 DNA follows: TGCGCCAGCAGCTCAGACAAGTCCCGAGGGGGGCAGCGGACTGAAGCTTTCTTT. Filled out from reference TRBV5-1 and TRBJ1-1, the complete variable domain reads KAGVTQTPRYLIKTRGQQVTLSCSPISGHRSVSWYQQTPGQGLQFLFEYFSETQRNKGNFPGRFSGRQFSNSRSEMNVSTLELGDSALYLCASSSDKSRGGQRTEAFFGQGTRLTVV.

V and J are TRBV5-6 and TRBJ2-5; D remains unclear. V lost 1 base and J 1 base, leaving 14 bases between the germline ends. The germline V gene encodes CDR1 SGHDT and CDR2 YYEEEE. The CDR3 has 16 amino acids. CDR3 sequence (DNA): TGTGCCAGCAGCTTGAAGAGAACGGTACTCCAAGAGACCCAGTACTTC. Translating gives CASSLKRTVLQETQYF.

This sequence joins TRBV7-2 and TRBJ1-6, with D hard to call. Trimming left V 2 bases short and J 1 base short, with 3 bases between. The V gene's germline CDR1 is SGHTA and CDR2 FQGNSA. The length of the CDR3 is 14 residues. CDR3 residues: CASSLTSYNSPLHF. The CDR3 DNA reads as TGTGCCAGCAGCTTAACTTCCTATAATTCACCCCTCCACTTT.

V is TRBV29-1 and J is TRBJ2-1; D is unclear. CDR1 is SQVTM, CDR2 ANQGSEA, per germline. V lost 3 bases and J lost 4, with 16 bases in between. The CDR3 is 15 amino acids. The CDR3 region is CSVDARSAGYNEQFF. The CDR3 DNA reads TGCAGCGTTGATGCCCGCTCCGCTGGGTACAATGAGCAGTTCTTC.

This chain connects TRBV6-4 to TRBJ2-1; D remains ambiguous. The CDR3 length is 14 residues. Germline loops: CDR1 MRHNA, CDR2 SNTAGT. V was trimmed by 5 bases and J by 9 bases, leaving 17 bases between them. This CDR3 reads CASSPEAAVGEQFF. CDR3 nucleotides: TGTGCCAGCAGTCCCGAAGCAGCTGTTGGTGAGCAGTTCTTC.